This TCR beta chain was identified in a study of CD8 T cells in ankylosing spondylitis. Findings of the study overall: From matched ankylosing spondylitis synovial fluid, disease-linked clones were reportedly recovered at significantly enriched levels. Apparently characteristic of ankylosing spondylitis blood was a TCR beta motif (roughly eight highly homologous variants).

To note about this clonotype: The target antigen is unknown.

CDR3 size: 13 residues. The germline gives CDR1 LGHNT, CDR2 FRNRAP. V dropped 6 bases and J dropped 0 bases, with 8 bases sitting between them. TCRdb recomputed calls from the 5' RACE reads with MiXCR, one row per CDR3 protein. The sample consists of around 430,000 distinct CDR3 sequences, 15% to 20% of them appearing once. The clonotype originates from a male donor with ankylosing spondylitis. The gene calls are TRBV12-5 and TRBJ1-1; no firm D call. The sequenced material came from blood, either unsorted or a sorted T cell fraction (not recorded which). CDR3 bases: TGTGCTAGTGGACGAAACATGAACACTGAAGCTTTCTTT. Its protein is CASGRNMNTEAFF. The full variable domain, its missing parts supplied by reference TRBV12-5 and TRBJ1-1, is DARVTQTPRHKVTEMGQEVTMRCQPILGHNTVFWYRQTMMQGLELLAYFRNRAPLDDSGMPKDRFSAEMPDATLATLKIQPSEPRDSAVYFCASGRNMNTEAFFGQGTRLTVV.